This is a list of T cell receptor beta chains from one sample in a study of shared T cell receptors in the human thymus. Here immunoSEQ multiplex PCR was the method, and the copy in TCRdb shows in-frame clones only, minus some. The data hold 500,000 to 750,000 clones, with around 89% observed a single time. This sample also appeared in a second study, on human thymus T cells.

Source material: thymocytes. Receptors originate from a boy less than two years old with a congenital heart defect. Both conserved end residues are part of each CDR3. D genes are given only for firm matches. The size entry is marked missing in some rows and otherwise reads once, few, many or a size class.

.,15,TRBV5-1,TRBJ2-1,.,CASSPRGGEVNEQFF,TGCGCCAGCAGCCCTCGGGGCGGGGAAGTCAATGAGCAGTTCTTC
.,17,TRBV4-3,TRBJ2-1,.,CASSLVGGTAKPHEQFF,TGCGCCAGCAGCCTGGTAGGAGGGACCGCAAAACCCCATGAGCAGTTCTTC
.,13,TRBV9,TRBJ2-1,.,CASTSASYNEQFF,TGTGCCAGCACTAGCGCCTCCTACAATGAGCAGTTCTTC
.,15,TRBV28,TRBJ2-5,.,CASSNLRDSWRTQYF,TGTGCCAGCAGCAACCTTCGGGACTCTTGGAGGACCCAGTACTTC
.,16,TRBV7-9,TRBJ2-2,.,CASSLGGRRVTGELFF,TGTGCCAGCAGCTTAGGTGGCAGGAGGGTAACCGGGGAGCTGTTTTTT
TRBD2,18,TRBV25-1,TRBJ2-2,.,CASSRGLAGDRDTGELFF,TGTGCCAGCAGCCGAGGACTAGCGGGAGATCGAGACACCGGGGAGCTGTTTTTT
TRBD1,17,TRBV4-3,TRBJ2-1,.,CASSQDARQGFYNEQFF,TGCGCCAGCAGCCAAGACGCCAGACAGGGGTTCTACAATGAGCAGTTCTTC
TRBD1,15,TRBV5-4,TRBJ2-7,.,CASSRPGQGAYEQYF,TGTGCCAGCAGCCGCCCGGGACAGGGGGCCTACGAGCAGTACTTC
TRBD1,16,TRBV7-2,TRBJ2-1,.,CASSLIRDRDYNEQFF,TGTGCCAGCAGCTTAATCCGGGACAGAGACTACAATGAGCAGTTCTTC
.,14,TRBV6-5,TRBJ1-1,.,CASREVGWGTEAFF,TGTGCCAGCAGGGAGGTGGGTTGGGGCACTGAAGCTTTCTTT
.,15,TRBV5-4,TRBJ2-1,.,CASSHIGRSYNEQFF,TGTGCCAGCAGCCATATAGGGAGGTCCTACAATGAGCAGTTCTTC
.,14,TRBV28,TRBJ2-7,.,CASSPGIGRYEQYF,TGTGCCAGCAGCCCAGGTATTGGTAGATACGAGCAGTACTTC
.,14,TRBV18,TRBJ1-2,.,CASSPIITYYGYTF,TGTGCCAGCTCACCAATTATTACTTACTATGGCTACACCTTC
TRBD2,16,TRBV12-5,TRBJ2-7,once,CASGLVAGEGSYEQYF,TGTGCTAGTGGTTTGGTAGCGGGAGAGGGCTCCTACGAGCAGTACTTC
.,14,TRBV28,TRBJ2-2,.,CASSLMRDTGELFF,TGTGCCAGCAGTTTAATGAGGGACACCGGGGAGCTGTTTTTT
.,15,TRBV14,TRBJ2-1,.,CASSQDRPRRNEQFF,TGTGCCAGCAGCCAAGATCGCCCCAGGAGGAATGAGCAGTTCTTC
TRBD1,12,TRBV6-6,TRBJ1-1,few,CASSYGDREAFF,TGTGCCAGCAGTTACGGGGACAGGGAAGCTTTCTTT
TRBD1,18,TRBV29-1,TRBJ1-1,.,CSVGNEDRITRENTEAFF,TGCAGCGTTGGCAATGAGGACAGGATCACTAGGGAGAACACTGAAGCTTTCTTT
TRBD2,14,TRBV12-5,TRBJ2-1,once,CASGLAGADNEQFF,TGTGCTAGTGGGCTAGCGGGAGCGGACAATGAGCAGTTCTTC
TRBD1,18,TRBV10-1,TRBJ2-3,.,CASSEPPSDRDGTDTQYF,TGCGCCAGCAGTGAACCCCCCTCGGACAGGGATGGCACAGATACGCAGTATTTT
TRBD1,15,TRBV6-1,TRBJ1-6,.,CASTLDRGLSSPLHF,TGTGCCAGCACTCTGGACAGGGGGCTTAGTTCACCCCTCCACTTT
TRBD2,16,TRBV7-3,TRBJ2-3,.,CASSLTGLAGADTQYF,TGTGCCAGCAGCTTAACAGGTCTAGCGGGAGCGGATACGCAGTATTTT
TRBD1,15,TRBV19,TRBJ2-1,once,CASSISTGGADEQFF,TGTGCCAGTAGTATCTCGACAGGGGGCGCGGATGAGCAGTTCTTC
.,16,TRBV11-2,TRBJ2-3,.,CASSLTPGQLTDTQYF,TGTGCCAGCAGCCTAACGCCGGGACAACTCACAGATACGCAGTATTTT
TRBD1,15,TRBV4-3,TRBJ2-1,.,CASSQERTGGVEQFF,TGCGCCAGCAGCCAAGAAAGGACAGGGGGTGTTGAGCAGTTCTTC
.,16,TRBV13,TRBJ2-7,once,CASSRPHRERRLEQYF,TGTGCCAGCAGCCGGCCCCACCGGGAGCGCCGGCTCGAGCAGTACTTC
.,15,TRBV19,TRBJ2-1,.,CASSMTSCSYNEQFF,TGTGCCAGTAGTATGACTAGTTGCTCCTACAATGAGCAGTTCTTC
TRBD1,11,TRBV11-2,TRBJ1-2,.,CASTPGQGYTF,TGTGCCAGCACCCCCGGACAGGGGTACACCTTC
.,13,TRBV27,TRBJ2-7,.,CASRQESSYEQYF,TGTGCCAGCCGACAGGAGAGCTCCTACGAGCAGTACTTC
TRBD2,17,TRBV5-1,TRBJ2-1,.,CASSLGLAGGIQNEQFF,TGCGCCAGCAGCTTGGGACTAGCGGGAGGAATTCAGAATGAGCAGTTCTTC
.,13,TRBV4-3,TRBJ2-1,.,CASSLTTPNEQFF,TGCGCCAGCAGCCTCACCACTCCCAATGAGCAGTTCTTC
TRBD1,15,TRBV7-2,TRBJ2-2,once,CASSSMDRGPGELFF,TGTGCCAGCAGCTCGATGGACAGGGGGCCCGGGGAGCTGTTTTTT
.,16,TRBV27,TRBJ1-3,once,CASSLQGRGSGNTIYF,TGTGCCAGCAGTTTACAGGGGAGGGGCTCTGGAAACACCATATATTTT
.,14,TRBV11-3,TRBJ2-5,.,CASSLVASQETQYF,TGTGCCAGCAGCTTAGTGGCTAGCCAAGAGACCCAGTACTTC
.,14,TRBV30,TRBJ2-5,.,CAWTPSEVQETQYF,TGTGCCTGGACCCCTTCGGAGGTACAAGAGACCCAGTACTTC
TRBD2,17,TRBV7-6,TRBJ2-1,once,CASSSRREGRYHNEQFF,TGTGCCAGCAGCTCTAGGAGGGAGGGCCGTTATCACAATGAGCAGTTCTTC
.,13,TRBV25-1,TRBJ2-7,.,CASSEHRAYEQYF,TGTGCCAGCAGTGAGCATCGGGCCTACGAGCAGTACTTC